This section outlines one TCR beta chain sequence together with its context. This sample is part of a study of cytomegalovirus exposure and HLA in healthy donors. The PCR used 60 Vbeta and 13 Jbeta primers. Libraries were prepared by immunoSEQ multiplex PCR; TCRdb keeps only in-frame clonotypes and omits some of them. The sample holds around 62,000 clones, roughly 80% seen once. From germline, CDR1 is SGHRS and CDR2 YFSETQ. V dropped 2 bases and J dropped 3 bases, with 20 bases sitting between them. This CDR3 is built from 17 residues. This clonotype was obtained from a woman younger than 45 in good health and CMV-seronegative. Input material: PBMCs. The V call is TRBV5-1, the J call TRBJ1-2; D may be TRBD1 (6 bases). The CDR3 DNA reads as TGCGCCAGCAGCTTTGGGGGGGTAGGACAGAACTACTATGGCTACACCTTC. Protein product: CASSFGGVGQNYYGYTF.